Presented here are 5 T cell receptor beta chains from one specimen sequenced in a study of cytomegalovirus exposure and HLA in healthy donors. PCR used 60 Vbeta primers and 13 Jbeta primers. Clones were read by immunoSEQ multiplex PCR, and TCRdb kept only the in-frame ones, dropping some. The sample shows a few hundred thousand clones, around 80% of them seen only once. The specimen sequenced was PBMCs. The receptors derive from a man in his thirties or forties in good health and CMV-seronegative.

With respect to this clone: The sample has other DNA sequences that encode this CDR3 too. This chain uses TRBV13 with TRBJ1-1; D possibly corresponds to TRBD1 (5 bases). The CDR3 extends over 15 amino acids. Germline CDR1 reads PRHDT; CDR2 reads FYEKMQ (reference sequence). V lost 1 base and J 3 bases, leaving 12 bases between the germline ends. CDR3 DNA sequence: TGTGCCAGCAGCTTAGAAGGGGATCCACACACTGAAGCTTTCTTT. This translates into CASSLEGDPHTEAFF.

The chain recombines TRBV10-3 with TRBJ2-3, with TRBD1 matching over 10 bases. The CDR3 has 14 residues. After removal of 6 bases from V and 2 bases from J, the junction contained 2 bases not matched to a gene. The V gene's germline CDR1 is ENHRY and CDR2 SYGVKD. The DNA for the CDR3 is TGTGCCATCAGGGGGACAGGGGCCACAGATACGCAGTATTTT. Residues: CAIRGTGATDTQYF.

The CDR3 here is CASSLVAGGPGEQFF. In DNA form, the CDR3 reads TGTGCCAGCAGCTTAGTGGCGGGGGGGCCAGGCGAGCAGTTCTTC. The rearrangement joins TRBV7-6 to TRBJ2-1, with 9 nucleotides matching TRBD2. CDR3 length: 15 amino acids. V lost 1 base to trimming and J lost 10 bases; unmatched junction nucleotides: 8. From germline, CDR1 is SGHVS and CDR2 FNYEAQ.

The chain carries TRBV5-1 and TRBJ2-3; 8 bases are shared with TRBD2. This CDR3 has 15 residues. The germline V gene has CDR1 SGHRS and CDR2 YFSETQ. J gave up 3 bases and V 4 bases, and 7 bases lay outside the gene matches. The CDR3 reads CASSPRGGRTDTQYF. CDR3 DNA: TGCGCCAGCAGCCCTCGGGGGGGCAGAACAGATACGCAGTATTTT. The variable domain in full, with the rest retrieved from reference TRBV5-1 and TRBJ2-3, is KAGVTQTPRYLIKTRGQQVTLSCSPISGHRSVSWYQQTPGQGLQFLFEYFSETQRNKGNFPGRFSGRQFSNSRSEMNVSTLELGDSALYLCASSPRGGRTDTQYFGPGTRLTVL.

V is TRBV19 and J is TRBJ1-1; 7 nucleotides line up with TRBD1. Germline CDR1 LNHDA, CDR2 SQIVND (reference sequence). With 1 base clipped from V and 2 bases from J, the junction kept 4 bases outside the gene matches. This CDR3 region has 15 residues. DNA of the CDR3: TGTGCCAGTAGTATAGGCTGGACAGGTAACACTGAAGCTTTCTTT. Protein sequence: CASSIGWTGNTEAFF.